These T cell receptor beta chains were read from a single sample in a study of T cell repertoires in cytomegalovirus infection. One entry per CDR3 protein results from TCRdb running MiXCR on the reads. This table has approximately 500,000 distinct CDR3 sequences, 16% appearing once. The sequencing input was CD8+ T cells from PBMCs. The receptor set was obtained from a human donor in good health (CMV status not recorded). Some clones in this sample may be carry-over from other donors' samples. Both conserved end residues are part of each CDR3. The order of the fields is clone size, D gene, J gene, V gene, CDR3 DNA, CDR3 protein. A D gene is named only where the DNA matches it firmly. Size is omitted from some rows. Given values are once, few, many or a class for expanded clones.

size: NA; D: NA; J: TRBJ2-7; V: TRBV7-4; DNA: TGTGCCAGCAGTACAGTAAAGGGGGGCGAGCAGTACTTC; CDR3: CASSTVKGGEQYF
size: few; D: TRBD2; J: TRBJ2-7; V: TRBV11-2; DNA: TGTGCCAGCAGCCCAAGACTAGCGGAAATCTACGAGCAGTACTTC; CDR3: CASSPRLAEIYEQYF
size: NA; D: TRBD2; J: TRBJ2-5; V: TRBV18; DNA: TGTGCCAGCTCACCGCGACTAGCGGGGATTCAACAAGAGACCCAGTACTTC; CDR3: CASSPRLAGIQQETQYF
size: NA; D: TRBD1; J: TRBJ1-6; V: TRBV30; DNA: TGTGCCTGGGACGGGGGACAGGGGGCACCCCTCCACTTT; CDR3: CAWDGGQGAPLHF
size: NA; D: TRBD2; J: TRBJ2-1; V: TRBV9; DNA: TGTGCCAGCAGCATCTCTAGCGGGAGGACCAAGCAGCAGTTCTTC; CDR3: CASSISSGRTKQQFF
size: few; D: TRBD1; J: TRBJ1-1; V: TRBV6-5; DNA: TGTGCCAGCAGTTACTCGTCAGGGGGCGGCACTGAAGCTTTCTTT; CDR3: CASSYSSGGGTEAFF
size: NA; D: TRBD2; J: TRBJ2-1; V: TRBV4-1; DNA: TGCGCCAGCAGCCAGAGAAGGACTAGCGGGGAGGTGAATGAGCAGTTCTTC; CDR3: CASSQRRTSGEVNEQFF
size: many; D: TRBD2; J: TRBJ2-5; V: TRBV7-9; DNA: TGTGCCAGCAGCCCAGGTGCTAGCGGGATAGAGGGGACCCAGTACTTC; CDR3: CASSPGASGIEGTQYF
size: many; D: NA; J: TRBJ2-1; V: TRBV6-8; DNA: TGTGCCAGCAGAATTACGCAGGGGCTCTCACACAATGAGCAGTTCTTC; CDR3: CASRITQGLSHNEQFF
size: NA; D: NA; J: TRBJ2-1; V: TRBV18; DNA: TGTGCCAGCTCACCACCCGGGGTAGCCTACAATGAGCAGTTCTTC; CDR3: CASSPPGVAYNEQFF
size: many; D: NA; J: TRBJ1-1; V: TRBV7-2; DNA: TGTGCCAGCAGCCCCGGCCCTGAAGCTTTCTTT; CDR3: CASSPGPEAFF
size: many; D: NA; J: TRBJ2-5; V: TRBV6-6; DNA: TGTGCCAGCAGCCTTAGTGGGGGGCTAGGAGAGACCCAGTACTTC; CDR3: CASSLSGGLGETQYF
size: many; D: NA; J: TRBJ1-1; V: TRBV11-2; DNA: TGTGCCAGCAGCTTAAAACCGTCGGCACACACTGAAGCTTTCTTT; CDR3: CASSLKPSAHTEAFF
size: few; D: TRBD2; J: TRBJ2-2; V: TRBV28; DNA: TGTGCCAGCAGTTTAATCCGTCTTTCAGGGCGGGAGGAGCGTACCGGGGAGCTGTTTTTT; CDR3: CASSLIRLSGREERTGELFF
size: few; D: NA; J: TRBJ1-1; V: TRBV5-6; DNA: TGTGCCAGCAGCTTGCCCCCGGGGCTATACACTGAAGCTTTCTTT; CDR3: CASSLPPGLYTEAFF
size: NA; D: NA; J: TRBJ2-1; V: TRBV19; DNA: TGTGCCAGTAGTATCGCGGTGAGAAGGGACAATGAGCAGTTCTTC; CDR3: CASSIAVRRDNEQFF
size: many; D: TRBD1; J: TRBJ2-2; V: TRBV4-1; DNA: TGCGCCAGCAGCCAAGATCGGGGCAGGGGGCTGGACACCGGGGAGCTGTTTTTT; CDR3: CASSQDRGRGLDTGELFF
size: many; D: NA; J: TRBJ2-2; V: TRBV4-2; DNA: TGTGCCAGCAGCCTCGGGATCGCTAACACCGGGGAGCTGTTTTTT; CDR3: CASSLGIANTGELFF
size: NA; D: TRBD1; J: TRBJ1-3; V: TRBV14; DNA: TGTGCCAGCAGCCCATGGACAGGGACCGGAAACACCATATATTTT; CDR3: CASSPWTGTGNTIYF
size: few; D: TRBD2; J: TRBJ2-1; V: TRBV6-5; DNA: TGTGCCAGCAGTTACGGTAGTAGCGGGGGGGCTGGTGAGCAGTTCTTC; CDR3: CASSYGSSGGAGEQFF
size: few; D: TRBD2; J: TRBJ2-7; V: TRBV28; DNA: TGTGCCAGCACTCCTACTAGCGAGGGCTCCTACGAGCAGTACTTC; CDR3: CASTPTSEGSYEQYF
size: many; D: NA; J: TRBJ2-4; V: TRBV24-1; DNA: TGTGCCACCAGTCCAGGCAAAAACATTCAGTACTTC; CDR3: CATSPGKNIQYF
size: NA; D: TRBD2; J: TRBJ2-3; V: TRBV4-1; DNA: TGCGCCAGCAGCCAAGCCCTTACTAGCGGGGGGGTCTGGGGAGATACGCAGTATTTT; CDR3: CASSQALTSGGVWGDTQYF
size: few; D: TRBD2; J: TRBJ2-5; V: TRBV19; DNA: TGTGCCAGTAGCAGACTAGCGGGGCAAGAGACCCAGTACTTC; CDR3: CASSRLAGQETQYF
size: few; D: NA; J: TRBJ2-1; V: TRBV2; DNA: TGTGCCAGCAGTGATTTTCGCGGGACAGAGACCTACAATGAGCAGTTCTTC; CDR3: CASSDFRGTETYNEQFF
size: NA; D: TRBD1; J: TRBJ2-2; V: TRBV29-1; DNA: TGCAGCGTCCGGACAGGGATCAACACCGGGGAGCTGTTTTTT; CDR3: CSVRTGINTGELFF
size: many; D: NA; J: TRBJ1-1; V: TRBV11-2; DNA: TGTGCCAGCAGCTCTTACAGTAGGCGGAACACTGAAGCTTTCTTT; CDR3: CASSSYSRRNTEAFF
size: NA; D: NA; J: TRBJ2-7; V: TRBV19; DNA: TGTGCCAGTTCACCAACGGCAGGAGTCTACGAGCAGTACTTC; CDR3: CASSPTAGVYEQYF
size: few; D: NA; J: TRBJ1-1; V: TRBV19; DNA: TGTGCCAGTAGTATAAGGGAGGGGAGTTCAATGAACACTGAAGCTTTCTTT; CDR3: CASSIREGSSMNTEAFF
size: many; D: TRBD1; J: TRBJ2-4; V: TRBV6-6; DNA: TGTGCCAGCACAAACCGGGACAGGGCCCTTCAAGCCAAAAACATTCAGTACTTC; CDR3: CASTNRDRALQAKNIQYF
size: many; D: TRBD2; J: TRBJ2-5; V: TRBV7-6; DNA: TGTGCCAGCAGCTTCCGGAGGCCTAGCGGGGGTCTAGAGACCCAGTACTTC; CDR3: CASSFRRPSGGLETQYF
size: few; D: NA; J: TRBJ2-5; V: TRBV19; DNA: TGTGCCAGTAGTATAGGTGGGGGGCTGATTCAAGAGACCCAGTACTTC; CDR3: CASSIGGGLIQETQYF
size: few; D: NA; J: TRBJ2-3; V: TRBV14; DNA: TGTGCCAGCAGCCAAGATCCGATGACTGATAGCACAGATACGCAGTATTTT; CDR3: CASSQDPMTDSTDTQYF
size: few; D: TRBD2; J: TRBJ2-2; V: TRBV27; DNA: TGTGCCAGCAGTCCGAGAGCGGGAGGGCCGTGGAGTCTGTCAGGGGAGCTGTTTTTT; CDR3: CASSPRAGGPWSLSGELFF
size: few; D: TRBD1; J: TRBJ1-1; V: TRBV6-4; DNA: TGTGCCAGCAGTGACTCGGGGGACAGGGGTTGGACTGAAGCTTTCTTT; CDR3: CASSDSGDRGWTEAFF
size: NA; D: NA; J: TRBJ2-7; V: TRBV6-5; DNA: TGTGCCAGCAGTTACCAGGGGCTCGAGCAGTACTTC; CDR3: CASSYQGLEQYF
size: NA; D: NA; J: TRBJ1-2; V: TRBV7-4; DNA: TGTGCCAGCAGCTTGGTGGGACCGCGCTCCCACCTGGATGGCTACGCCTTC; CDR3: CASSLVGPRSHLDGYAF
size: many; D: NA; J: TRBJ2-5; V: TRBV7-3; DNA: TGTGCCAGCAGCTTAATGATGGCTCCAGGGGAGACCCAGTACTTC; CDR3: CASSLMMAPGETQYF
size: few; D: TRBD2; J: TRBJ2-2; V: TRBV6-1; DNA: TGTGCCAGCACCCCGACTAGCGGGAGCATGGCCGGGGAGCTGTTTTTT; CDR3: CASTPTSGSMAGELFF
size: few; D: TRBD1; J: TRBJ1-1; V: TRBV12-3/TRBV12-4; DNA: TGTGCCAGCAGCGAAACAGGGGGGTTCACTGAAGCTTTCTTT; CDR3: CASSETGGFTEAFF
size: NA; D: TRBD1; J: TRBJ2-1; V: TRBV6-5; DNA: TGTGCCAGCAGTTATCTCGGGACAGGGGATGAGCAGTTCTTC; CDR3: CASSYLGTGDEQFF
size: few; D: NA; J: TRBJ2-7; V: TRBV9; DNA: TGTGCCAGCAGCCCTCCTAACGACGAGCAGTACTTC; CDR3: CASSPPNDEQYF
size: few; D: TRBD1; J: TRBJ1-6; V: TRBV20-1; DNA: TGCAGTGCTAGAGAACGGACAGGCCGAGGGGGGGCCCTCCACTTT; CDR3: CSARERTGRGGALHF
size: many; D: TRBD1; J: TRBJ2-1; V: TRBV19; DNA: TGTGCCAGTACCTGGGACAGGGCTGACAATGAGCAGTTCTTC; CDR3: CASTWDRADNEQFF
size: many; D: NA; J: TRBJ1-3; V: TRBV7-9; DNA: TGTGCCAGCACCCCAGCTCTCTCTGGAAACACCATATATTTT; CDR3: CASTPALSGNTIYF
size: many; D: NA; J: TRBJ2-1; V: TRBV7-2; DNA: TGTGCCAGCAGCTTAGATTCCTGGACTACACTTTACAATGAGCAGTTCTTC; CDR3: CASSLDSWTTLYNEQFF
size: many; D: TRBD2; J: TRBJ2-7; V: TRBV7-2; DNA: TGTGCCAGCAGCCGTAGCGGGGGTTCGTACGAGCAGTACTTC; CDR3: CASSRSGGSYEQYF
size: NA; D: NA; J: TRBJ2-3; V: TRBV15; DNA: TGTGCCACCGCCCCCGGCGTCAGCACAGATACGCAGTATTTT; CDR3: CATAPGVSTDTQYF
size: few; D: TRBD1; J: TRBJ2-2; V: TRBV5-5; DNA: TGTGCCAGCAGCTTGCGCTTGGGACAGAGCACCGGGGAGCTGTTTTTT; CDR3: CASSLRLGQSTGELFF
size: NA; D: NA; J: TRBJ1-1; V: TRBV6-1; DNA: TGTGCCAGGAGTTTTCTCAGGGCCCTGAACACTGTAGCTTTCTTT; CDR3: CARSFLRALNTVAFF
size: few; D: TRBD2; J: TRBJ2-1; V: TRBV4-1; DNA: TGCGCCAGCAGCCACCCGGGGGGAAAAGGCAATGAGCAGTTCTTC; CDR3: CASSHPGGKGNEQFF
size: NA; D: TRBD2; J: TRBJ2-1; V: TRBV28; DNA: TGTGCCAGCAGTTTTCTAGCGGGAAGGGTGGACAATGAGCAGTTCTTC; CDR3: CASSFLAGRVDNEQFF
size: many; D: NA; J: TRBJ2-7; V: TRBV7-2; DNA: TGTGCCAGCAGCTTACCCCCCCAGTTTAGGGTGGAGCAGTACTTC; CDR3: CASSLPPQFRVEQYF
size: NA; D: NA; J: TRBJ2-3; V: TRBV6-5; DNA: TGTGCCAGCAGTTATCGTAGGTCTTCCCAGGAGACGCAGTATTTT; CDR3: CASSYRRSSQETQYF